This T cell receptor (beta chain) originates from a study of vaccination effects on CD4 cells after COVID-19. Overall study context: Post-vaccine sample collection fell at a median of 72 days after the second dose. Each culture well received under 2.5 million PBMC. These cells were then cultured in IMDM with approximately 9.8 IU/ml IL-2 and 7.5 to 10 ug/ml peptides.

Between the trimmed V and J ends, which lost 1 base and 2 bases, there was a span of 8 bases. Germline V gives CDR1 KGHDR, CDR2 SFDVKD. CDR3 size: 15 residues. Regarding the study as a whole: Marked clonal contraction of both clone types appeared late after vaccination.

Libraries were prepared by immunoSEQ multiplex PCR; TCRdb keeps only in-frame clonotypes and omits some of them. The table includes tens of thousands of clones, around 69% detected once. As regards this clone: The antigen is not known.

Cells that had been cultured for 9 to 10 days were the source of isolated CD4+ T cells. Two-dose vaccination with either BNT162b2 or mRNA-1273 was given to the participants. IL-2 medium supplanted half the medium on days 3 and 7. This receptor was obtained from a human donor who received a COVID-19 vaccine. The chain employs TRBV24-1 and TRBJ1-5; D remains unclear. The material sequenced was CD4+ T cells from PBMCs cultured without peptide, taken after COVID-19 vaccination. The CDR3 sequence is CATSDLSEGNQPQHF. CDR3 nucleotides: TGTGCCACCAGTGATTTATCAGAGGGCAATCAGCCCCAGCATTTT.